These 15 T cell receptor beta chains originate from one sample sequenced in a study of cytomegalovirus exposure and HLA in healthy donors. In the PCR, 60 Vbeta and 13 Jbeta primers were used. This table comes from immunoSEQ multiplex PCR, and its TCRdb copy is limited to in-frame clones, with some not included. The profile covers 90,000 to 150,000 clones, with about 70% appearing a single time and about 2% taken by the ten largest. The sequenced sample was PBMCs. These receptors were obtained from a human donor in good health.

The gene calls are TRBV6-1 and TRBJ1-1, with D maybe TRBD1 (6 bases). Germline CDR1 and CDR2: MNHNS and SASEGT. This CDR3 is 15 amino acids long. The V end was cut by 6 bases, the J end by 5 bases, with 19 bases between. In DNA form, the CDR3 reads TGTGCCAGCAGCCCCAAACTGGGGGCGCGTACTGAAGCTTTCTTT. This codes for CASSPKLGARTEAFF.

This clone was counted only a few times. This chain links TRBV30 with TRBJ1-2; 8 nucleotides match TRBD1. The CDR3 totals 13 residues. Trimming removed 7 bases from V and 5 bases from J; junction bases left unmatched: 9. Germline CDR1 GTSNPN, CDR2 SVGIG (reference sequence). CDR3 amino acids: CAYTGGGGYGYTF. In DNA, the CDR3 is TGTGCCTATACAGGGGGAGGTGGTTATGGCTACACCTTC.

V and J are TRBV4-1 and TRBJ2-7; D gene ambiguous. Trimming cost V 2 bases and J 2 bases, with 10 bases left between them. CDR3 length: 14 amino acids. Per germline, CDR1 MGHRA and CDR2 YSYEKL. The CDR3 DNA reads as TGCGCCAGCAGCCAACTTGGAGAGGCCTACGAGCAGTACTTC. This codes for CASSQLGEAYEQYF.

The genes are TRBV2 and TRBJ2-2; a weak D match, TRBD1 (5 bases). The CDR3 is 12 amino acids. The germline CDR1 and CDR2 sequences are SNHLY and FYNNEI. The germline V and J ends were trimmed by 6 bases and 7 bases, with 9 bases remaining between them. CDR3 sequence reads: CASRQVYGELFF. The CDR3 coding sequence is TGTGCCAGCAGACAGGTATACGGGGAGCTGTTTTTT.

The CDR3 nucleotides are TGTGCCAGTAGGAGGGATGTCAATCAGCCCCAGCATTTT. It specifies CASRRDVNQPQHF. V is TRBV19 and J is TRBJ1-5, with D hard to call. From germline, CDR1 is LNHDA and CDR2 SQIVND (reference sequence). Trimming removed 6 bases from V and 3 bases from J, with 9 bases in between. The CDR3 length is 13 residues.

This rearrangement joins TRBV7-7 to TRBJ2-1, with TRBD2 matching 14 bases. V shed 5 bases, J shed 8 bases, and the junction held 5 bases outside the gene matches. From germline, CDR1 is SSHAT and CDR2 FNYEAQ (reference sequence). The CDR3 spans 15 residues. The CDR3 bases are TGTGCCAGCAGCCAGGGACTAGCGGGAGTGGATGAGCAGTTCTTC. Its protein is CASSQGLAGVDEQFF.

CDR3 nucleotide sequence: TGCGCCAGCAGCTTACAGCGGGAGGGCCTTGAGACCCAGTACTTC. Its translation: CASSLQREGLETQYF. The V gene is TRBV5-1, the J gene TRBJ2-5; 10 bases match TRBD2. The V and J ends lost 2 bases and 5 bases, in that order; junction bases with no gene match: 6. Looked up from germline, CDR1 is SGHRS and CDR2 is YFSETQ. The CDR3 covers 15 residues. The full variable domain, with the rest looked up from reference TRBV5-1 and TRBJ2-5, is KAGVTQTPRYLIKTRGQQVTLSCSPISGHRSVSWYQQTPGQGLQFLFEYFSETQRNKGNFPGRFSGRQFSNSRSEMNVSTLELGDSALYLCASSLQREGLETQYFGPGTRLLVL.

This rearrangement joins TRBV5-1 to TRBJ1-2, with D unclear. V gave up 2 bases and J gave up 4 bases, with 15 bases separating them. From germline, CDR1 is SGHRS and CDR2 YFSETQ. The CDR3 is made up of 15 amino acids. DNA of the CDR3: TGCGCCAGCAGCTTTAGCGTCCAGGCTTCCTATGGCTACACCTTC. Translation: CASSFSVQASYGYTF.

This chain joins TRBV28 and TRBJ1-2; 7 positions agree with TRBD1. This CDR3 is built from 14 residues. V lost 7 bases and J lost 4; bases outside the gene matches: 9. The germline V gene has CDR1 MDHEN and CDR2 SYDVKM. CDR3 protein: CASKRDRLSYGYTF. CDR3 DNA: TGTGCCAGCAAAAGGGACAGACTGAGCTATGGCTACACCTTC.

The J gene is TRBJ1-6, the V gene TRBV5-4; 9 bases map to TRBD1. V was pared by 5 bases and J by 10 bases, with 19 bases of the junction left unmatched. CDR3 size: 18 residues. Germline lookup yields CDR1 SGHNT and CDR2 YYREEE (reference sequence). The CDR3 DNA reads as TGTGCCAGCAGTCAGAAACTCACAGGGGGCGGATCAGAATCACCCCTCCACTTT. It is translated as CASSQKLTGGGSESPLHF. The whole variable domain, filled in from reference TRBV5-4 and TRBJ1-6, reads ETGVTQSPTHLIKTRGQQVTLRCSSQSGHNTVSWYQQALGQGPQFIFQYYREEENGRGNFPPRFSGLQFPNYSSELNVNALELDDSALYLCASSQKLTGGGSESPLHFGNGTRLTVT.

CDR3 protein: CASSLRIPNTEAFF. CDR3 in DNA: TGTGCCAGCAGTTTGAGGATTCCGAACACTGAAGCTTTCTTT. The V call is TRBV28, the J call TRBJ1-1; D is unclear. The germline V gene has CDR1 MDHEN and CDR2 SYDVKM. The CDR3 contains 14 residues. V dropped 3 bases and J dropped 1 base, with 9 bases sitting between them.

This rearrangement joins TRBV28 to TRBJ1-6; D might be TRBD1 (6 bases). This CDR3 has 15 residues. Trimming removed 10 bases from V and 2 bases from J, with 15 bases in between. The germline V gene has CDR1 MDHEN and CDR2 SYDVKM. CDR3 residues: CATRTARTYNSPLHF. The CDR3 region has the DNA TGTGCCACCAGGACAGCCCGGACCTATAATTCACCCCTCCACTTT.

This clone occurred a few times. The chain recombines TRBV10-3 with TRBJ1-3; D may be TRBD1 (6 bases). Germline-derived CDR1 and CDR2 are ENHRY and SYGVKD. The ends were cut back, 7 bases at V and 4 bases at J, with 11 bases in the middle. This CDR3 spans 13 amino acids. The CDR3 here is CAINGGPGNTIYF. In DNA form, the CDR3 reads TGTGCCATCAATGGGGGCCCCGGAAACACCATATATTTT.

CDR3 amino acids: CASSLGAGGLADTQYF. The CDR3 DNA reads as TGCGCCAGCAGCTTGGGGGCGGGGGGGCTCGCAGATACGCAGTATTTT. This rearrangement joins TRBV5-1 to TRBJ2-3; 9 nucleotides match TRBD2. The V and J ends lost 0 bases and 4 bases, in that order; junction bases with no gene match: 6. The length of the CDR3 is 16 residues. The germline gives CDR1 SGHRS, CDR2 YFSETQ.

J is TRBJ1-4 and V is TRBV5-5, with D tentatively TRBD1 (5 bases). The CDR3 has 15 residues. From germline, CDR1 is SGHKS and CDR2 YYEKEE (reference sequence). The germline V and J ends were trimmed by 0 bases and 2 bases, with 8 bases remaining between them. The CDR3 DNA reads as TGTGCCAGCAGCTTGGAGACAGCCACTAATGAAAAACTGTTTTTT. This gives the protein CASSLETATNEKLFF.